What follows are 22 T cell receptor beta chains derived from one specimen sequenced in a study of radiotherapy plus CTLA-4 blockade in lung cancer. Clones were sequenced by immunoSEQ multiplex PCR, and TCRdb holds only the in-frame ones, with some missing. The table includes tens of thousands of clones, around 80% detected once. This specimen consisted of peripheral blood, obtained from a patient treated with radiotherapy plus ipilimumab. Every receptor here comes from a human donor with non-small cell lung cancer who had a complete response to radiotherapy plus ipilimumab.

The J gene is TRBJ1-2, the V gene TRBV6-6; the match to TRBD1 covers 7 bases. Per the germline V gene, CDR1 is MNHNY and CDR2 is SVGAGI (reference sequence). The CDR3 extends over 15 amino acids. Trimming at V came to 1 base and at J to 0 bases, leaving 2 bases not matched to a gene. CDR3 sequence: CASSYYGTANYGYTF. The CDR3 DNA sequence: TGTGCCAGCAGTTACTATGGGACAGCTAACTATGGCTACACCTTC.

V and J are TRBV6-6 and TRBJ1-5; D may be TRBD1 (5 bases). Germline V gene lookup returns CDR1 MNHNY and CDR2 SVGAGI (reference sequence). This CDR3 has 13 residues. Deletions cut 6 bases from V and 6 bases from J, with 12 bases between. The chain's CDR3 is CASSASGGQPQHF. The CDR3 DNA reads as TGTGCCAGCAGCGCATCCGGGGGTCAGCCCCAGCATTTT.

This clone has a handful of counts. The rearrangement joins TRBV5-1 to TRBJ1-3; 7 nucleotides agree with TRBD1. Trimming took 5 bases from V and 4 from J; bases not matched to a gene: 6. This CDR3 region has 14 residues. Per germline, CDR1 SGHRS and CDR2 YFSETQ. The CDR3 sequence is CASRGTGEGNTIYF. The CDR3 nucleotides read TGCGCCAGCAGGGGTACAGGGGAAGGAAACACCATATATTTT.

This clone was observed a few times. The rearrangement links TRBV28 to TRBJ1-2, with TRBD1 as a possible D gene (5 bases). Germline CDR1 is MDHEN and CDR2 is SYDVKM. The CDR3 runs to 18 residues. V was cut by 4 bases and J by 2 bases, with 23 bases left in between. Here the CDR3 DNA reads TGTGCCAGCAGTTCATTACTGGCCGGGACCTACAGCAACTATGGCTACACCTTC. Its translation: CASSSLLAGTYSNYGYTF.

The chain has TRBV10-2 and TRBJ2-7; possibly TRBD1 for D (6 bases). The CDR3 runs 15 residues. Germline V gene sequence: CDR1 WSHSY, CDR2 SAAADI. The V end was cut by 0 bases, the J end by 4 bases, with 13 bases between. The CDR3 nucleotides are TGCGCCAGCAGTGAGTCAGCTGGGGGCTGGTACGAGCAGTACTTC. As protein: CASSESAGGWYEQYF.

The chain employs TRBV15 and TRBJ2-5; maybe TRBD2 (6 bases). CDR3 size: 15 residues. Germline V gives CDR1 LNHNV, CDR2 YYDKDF (reference sequence). Trimming removed 1 base at V and 4 bases at J, with 13 bases between. The CDR3 loop is CATSRGRVGGETQYF. CDR3 nucleotide sequence: TGTGCCACCAGCAGAGGCCGGGTCGGGGGAGAGACCCAGTACTTC. The full variable domain, with the rest looked up from reference TRBV15 and TRBJ2-5, is DAMVIQNPRYQVTQFGKPVTLSCSQTLNHNVMYWYQQKSSQAPKLLFHYYDKDFNNEADTPDNFQSRRPNTSFCFLDIRSPGLGDTAMYLCATSRGRVGGETQYFGPGTRLLVL.

This chain joins TRBV27 and TRBJ2-7; 7 bases align to TRBD2. The CDR3 runs 16 residues. CDR1 and CDR2 (germline): MNHEY, SMNVEV (reference sequence). V was pared by 3 bases and J by 0 bases, with 8 bases of the junction left unmatched. CDR3 region: CASSFPLAEASYEQYV. CDR3 nucleotides: TGTGCCAGCAGTTTCCCTCTAGCGGAGGCCTCCTACGAGCAGTACGTC.

There are a few counts of this clone. The chain is built from TRBV19 and TRBJ2-7; a weak D match, TRBD1 (6 bases). CDR3 length: 14 residues. Germline V lookup: CDR1 LNHDA, CDR2 SQIVND (reference sequence). Trimming pared 6 bases from V and 3 bases from J, leaving 15 bases between. CDR3 protein: CASSPPDRHYEQYF. CDR3 coding DNA: TGTGCCAGTAGCCCCCCCGACAGGCACTACGAGCAGTACTTC.

The CDR3 bases are TGCGCCAGCAGCACACTAGCGGGGGGCCTCAATGAGCAGTTCTTC. Translation gives CASSTLAGGLNEQFF. The chain recombines TRBV5-1 with TRBJ2-1; 12 bases align to TRBD2. Germline CDR1 SGHRS, CDR2 YFSETQ. The J segment lost 6 bases and the V segment lost 4 bases, leaving 5 bases of the junction unmatched. This CDR3 spans 15 amino acids.

Concerning this clone itself: Within the sample, other DNA sequences also encode this same CDR3. V usage is TRBV7-8 and J usage is TRBJ1-5; D gene unclear. The CDR3 sequence is 13 residues long. The V end lost 4 bases, the J end lost 5 bases, and 9 bases lay between the germline ends. The germline gives CDR1 SGHVS, CDR2 FQNEAQ. DNA of the CDR3: TGTGCCAGCAGCTCACAGAGCCATCAGCCCCAGCATTTT. Translating gives CASSSQSHQPQHF.

The chain combines TRBV7-9 with TRBJ2-7; TRBD2 matches 10 bases. CDR3 size: 15 residues. With 3 bases clipped from V and 6 bases from J, the junction kept 8 bases outside the gene matches. Germline CDR1 reads SEHNR; CDR2 reads FQNEAQ (reference sequence). The CDR3, as DNA: TGTGCCAGCAGCTTGTTAGGTCTAGCGGGGGCCGAGCAGTACGTC. As protein: CASSLLGLAGAEQYV.

The CDR3 sequence: CASSPRQYTGELFF. The CDR3 nucleotides read TGTGCCAGCAGCCCTCGACAGTATACCGGGGAGCTGTTTTTT. This chain links TRBV9 with TRBJ2-2; maybe TRBD1 (5 bases). The CDR3 runs 14 residues. V gave up 4 bases and J gave up 5 bases, with 12 bases separating them. Germline loops: CDR1 SGDLS, CDR2 YYNGEE.

J is TRBJ1-1 and V is TRBV6-6, with D perhaps TRBD1 (5 bases). CDR1 is MNHNY and CDR2 is SVGAGI in the germline V gene (reference sequence). The CDR3 length is 16 residues. V dropped 6 bases and J dropped 1 base, with 18 bases sitting between them. The CDR3 bases are TGTGCCAGCAGCCAGCTCCCAGCGGGGGAGAACACTGAAGCTTTCTTT. Translation: CASSQLPAGENTEAFF.

This clone was counted a few times. The rearrangement links TRBV5-1 to TRBJ1-2; D not certain. From germline, CDR1 is SGHRS and CDR2 YFSETQ. The CDR3 sequence is 15 residues long. The V gene lost 6 bases and the J gene lost 1 base, with 16 bases spanning the gap. CDR3 DNA sequence: TGCGCCAGCAACCCTGCGATCGGGGATAACTATGGCTACACCTTC. This sequence encodes CASNPAIGDNYGYTF.

J is TRBJ2-2 and V is TRBV6-5; the D gene is possibly TRBD2 (5 bases). Germline V gives CDR1 MNHEY, CDR2 SVGAGI. V was trimmed by 0 bases and J by 5 bases, leaving 10 bases between them. The CDR3 is made up of 15 amino acids. The CDR3 here is CASSYSFGETGELFF. In nucleotides, the CDR3 is TGTGCCAGCAGTTACTCGTTCGGGGAAACCGGGGAGCTGTTTTTT.

The CDR3: CASSSPGQYEQYV. DNA of the CDR3: TGTGCCAGCAGTTCACCGGGACAGTACGAGCAGTACGTC. The genes are TRBV28 and TRBJ2-7, with 7 bases that match TRBD1. V gave up 4 bases and J gave up 4 bases; unmatched junction bases: 4. The CDR3 contains 13 residues. The germline V gene has CDR1 MDHEN and CDR2 SYDVKM.

The CDR3 DNA is TGTGCCACCAGCAGAGAGAGGGGGACTGAAGCTTTCTTT. This gives the protein CATSRERGTEAFF. This chain links TRBV15 with TRBJ1-1, with D possibly being TRBD1 (6 bases). Germline V lookup: CDR1 LNHNV, CDR2 YYDKDF (reference sequence). The germline V and J ends were trimmed by 0 bases and 5 bases, with 7 bases remaining between them. The CDR3 covers 13 residues.

This rearrangement joins TRBV7-2 to TRBJ1-2; 10 bases are shared with TRBD1. Germline V CDR1 and CDR2: SGHTA, FQGNSA. Trimming cost V 5 bases and J 4 bases; bases outside gene matches: 4. The CDR3 is 14 amino acids. CDR3 bases: TGTGCCAGCAGCACGGACAGGGGGTTCTATGGCTACACCTTC. Protein sequence: CASSTDRGFYGYTF.

The chain carries TRBV7-6 and TRBJ2-7; 11 bases map to TRBD1. The germline V gene encodes CDR1 SGHVS and CDR2 FNYEAQ. V gave up 5 bases and J gave up 7 bases; unmatched junction bases: 13. The CDR3 covers 16 residues. CDR3 DNA: TGTGCCAGCAGCAAGTCTGGTGGACAGGGGGCGAGGGAGCAGTACTTC. It translates to CASSKSGGQGAREQYF. The variable domain in full, with the rest retrieved from reference TRBV7-6 and TRBJ2-7, is GAGVSQSPRYKVTKRGQDVALRCDPISGHVSLYWYRQALGQGPEFLTYFNYEAQQDKSGLPNDRFSAERPEGSISTLTIQRTEQRDSAMYRCASSKSGGQGAREQYFGPGTRLTVT.

This clone was picked up one time. The genes are TRBV7-9 and TRBJ2-3; TRBD2 matches 12 bases. After removal of 5 bases from V and 0 bases from J, the junction contained 3 bases not matched to a gene. The CDR3 consists of 16 residues. The V gene's germline CDR1 is SEHNR and CDR2 FQNEAQ (reference sequence). The CDR3 DNA sequence: TGTGCCAGCAGCGTTGGGACTAGCGGGAGCACAGATACGCAGTATTTT. Its translation is CASSVGTSGSTDTQYF.

In this sample, this clone turned up a few times. The chain recombines TRBV5-6 with TRBJ1-2; D uncertain. This CDR3 contains 14 residues. V was trimmed by 4 bases and J by 7 bases, leaving 17 bases between them. CDR1 is SGHDT and CDR2 is YYEEEE in the germline V gene. CDR3 loop: CASSQSRGTGGYTF. The CDR3 DNA reads as TGTGCCAGCAGCCAAAGTCGGGGAACTGGTGGCTACACCTTC.

The chain recombines TRBV19 with TRBJ2-5; 9 bases align to TRBD1. V was clipped by 2 bases and J by 4 bases; unmatched bases: 2. Germline assignment: CDR1 LNHDA and CDR2 SQIVND (reference sequence). The CDR3 length is 14 residues. This chain's CDR3 is CASSITGQGETQYF. CDR3 bases: TGTGCCAGTAGTATAACGGGACAGGGAGAGACCCAGTACTTC.